This T cell receptor (beta chain) is from a study of beta chain features in type 1 diabetes (dated by TCRdb to 2017 to 2018). For context, the study as a whole: Mean age, gender distribution, total cell number and subset yield were not different between patients and healthy donors. A total of approximately 100,000,000 sorted cells were examined across all samples, and the number of cells per subset was strongly correlated with RNA yield. In the study, recently diagnosed type 1 diabetes patients and matched healthy donors were compared on the TCRB repertoires of their sorted circulating CD4+ T cell subsets. Regulatory and stem cell-like memory subsets were isolated from only 8 patients and roughly eight healthy donors, whereas naive and central memory subsets came from all 30 or so donors. General conclusions and limits of the study: Because the HLA sub-analyses included only small numbers of individuals, any influence of HLA type on TCRB rearrangement was left unresolved. Naive, central memory and regulatory TCRB repertoires appeared to be more alike among patients than among healthy donors. At VDJ recombination sites, type 1 diabetes patients had fewer insertions and more deleted nucleotides, which implies abnormalities in thymic rearrangement. PCR might favor shorter templates, but patient and control samples were amplified and corrected together, so any skew would affect both groups equally. A moderate but significant shortening of TCRB CDR3 length was observed in type 1 diabetes patients in all four CD4+ subsets. Because cDNA rather than genomic DNA was sequenced, highly expressing activated cells could have been over-represented, although no difference in activation and CD3 levels was found between groups.

The entire amount of isolated RNA was reverse transcribed using the High Capacity cDNA Reverse Transcription Kit, so the sequenced TCRB transcripts were expressed ones. Deep immunoSEQ sequencing was performed on naive, central memory and regulatory T cell samples, with an average of around 3.5 million total reads per sample. Sorted cells were lysed in RLT buffer, and RNA was extracted using DNase-treated RNeasy Micro or Mini kits according to cell number. To prevent cross-contamination, each cell subset was processed individually, whereas patient and healthy donor samples were processed jointly. The immunoSEQ multiplex PCR was used to amplify TCRB sequences from cDNA, generating 87-bp fragments that spanned the CDR3 region. Sequencing of the amplicons was done on the Illumina HiSeq platform. Per the original workflow: PCR bias was computationally corrected using synthetic template baselines, reads within Hamming distance 2 were collapsed, and singletons that could not be merged were discarded. By aligning reads against IMGT, V, D and J genes, CDR3 length, and insertions or deletions at six rearrangement sites were assigned. Clonotype counts were normalized to sorted cell number within each subset before computing true diversity and Gini coefficients with the tcR R package. The overlap coefficient, calculated on TCRB nucleotide sequences, was used to measure repertoire sharing. TCRdb re-hosts the immuneACCESS table, in-frame sequences only. Its copies lack some clones; in the studies checked, an unresolved V gene accounts for under half of them, and the cause for the rest is not known. V and J calls and clone size are copied from that table; D and trimming were computed from the DNA. For this sample there are 300,000 or so clones; under 8.5% appear just once. The leading ten clones occupy 0.44% of the sample.

From each donor, a single peripheral blood sample of 100 to 150 mL on average was drawn into heparinised tubes. A BD FACSAria II was used to sort naive, central memory, regulatory and stem cell-like memory CD4+ T cells with a panel that included CD45RO, CCR7, CD25, CD127, CD95 and CD27. Purity was above 95% for every sorted population. PBMCs were isolated right away by Lymphoprep density gradient centrifugation and were stained directly, without culture. So that batch effects would be minimized, each experiment stained and sorted samples in pairs, pairing one healthy donor with one patient. Looking up the germline V gene yields CDR1 SGDLS and CDR2 YYNGEE. The CDR3 spans 13 residues, from the cysteine through the phenylalanine. Only the CDR3 DNA is retained, 39 bases long and in frame from the first base. V gives up 4 bases and J gives up 7 bases, and the segment between their germline ends measures 12 bases.

With respect to this clone: Its antigen specificity is not known. Base qualities are not recorded, but no much larger clone differs from it by a single base.

This receptor was taken from a woman younger than 35 in good health. The sequenced sample consisted of central memory CD4+ T cells from blood. The V and J segments used are TRBV9 and TRBJ2-1; the D gene identity is not certain. The nucleotide sequence reads as follows: TGTGCCAGCAGCCTATCGGCTAGGAATGAGCAGTTCTTC. This sequence encodes CASSLSARNEQFF.